One and the same sample provided the 18 T cell receptor beta chains below, sequenced in a study of blood T cell repertoires in COVID-19. TCRdb keeps only in-frame clones here, not all; method: immunoSEQ multiplex PCR. The table records some 150,000 clones, around 81% of them present only once. Sequences were obtained from peripheral blood. These receptors all come from a woman aged 40 to 50 with active or convalescent COVID-19.

This CDR3 reads CASNHRSNLKSSYNEQFF. For the CDR3, the DNA is TGTGCCAGCAATCACAGGTCCAACCTAAAAAGCTCCTACAATGAGCAGTTCTTC. The chain links TRBV27 to TRBJ2-1, with a possible D match to TRBD1 (5 bases). The CDR3 totals 18 residues. The germline CDR1 and CDR2 sequences are MNHEY and SMNVEV (reference sequence). Trimming stripped 7 bases from V and 0 bases from J, with 22 bases between.

This clone was seen just once. The gene calls are TRBV7-9 and TRBJ2-5, with D possibly matching TRBD1 (6 bases). CDR1 SEHNR and CDR2 FQNEAQ come from the germline V gene (reference sequence). The V end lost 4 bases, the J end lost 2 bases, and 11 bases lay between the germline ends. The CDR3 sequence is 14 residues long. CDR3 sequence (DNA): TGTGCCAGCAGCTCATCGACAGGACAAGAGACCCAGTACTTC. This codes for CASSSSTGQETQYF.

V is TRBV5-1 and J is TRBJ2-1, with a tentative D call TRBD1 (6 bases). Trimming shortened V by 6 bases and J by 3 bases, and 16 bases separated the two germline ends. This CDR3 has 15 amino acids. CDR1 and CDR2 from the germline V gene are SGHRS and YFSETQ. As DNA, the CDR3 is TGCGCCAGCAAAGGACTCTCAGGGGTCTACAATGAGCAGTTCTTC. It specifies CASKGLSGVYNEQFF.

The V gene is TRBV3-1 (or the pseudogene TRBV3-2), the J gene TRBJ2-7, with D unresolved. Trimming shortened V by 5 bases and J by 1 base, and 6 bases separated the two germline ends. Per the germline V gene, CDR1 is LGHDT and CDR2 is YNNKEL (reference sequence). The CDR3 runs 12 residues. The CDR3 DNA reads as TGTGCCAGCAGCGTGAGTTCCTACGAGCAGTACTTC. Its translation: CASSVSSYEQYF.

The chain is built from TRBV3-1 (or the pseudogene TRBV3-2) and TRBJ2-7; weak D call: TRBD2 (5 bases). Germline CDR1 is LGHDT and CDR2 is YNNKEL (reference sequence). The CDR3 length is 13 residues. Trimming took 3 bases from V and 1 from J, leaving 7 bases between them. The CDR3 DNA reads as TGTGCCAGCAGCCAGGGAGTGTCCTACGAGCAGTACTTC. Its protein is CASSQGVSYEQYF.

The chain recombines TRBV2 with TRBJ2-3, with D maybe TRBD2 (6 bases). The CDR3 runs 16 residues. Germline loops: CDR1 SNHLY, CDR2 FYNNEI. V gave up 2 bases and J gave up 1 base, with 13 bases separating them. CDR3 sequence (DNA): TGTGCCAGCAGTGAACGGGGACTGAGGGGCACAGATACGCAGTATTTT. It codes for CASSERGLRGTDTQYF.

In this sample, this clone turned up a few times. The chain combines TRBV7-2 with TRBJ2-7; tentatively, D is TRBD1 (6 bases). The ends were cut back, 1 base at V and 2 bases at J, with 9 bases in the middle. CDR3 length: 14 residues. Germline-derived CDR1 and CDR2 are SGHTA and FQGNSA. CDR3 sequence (DNA): TGTGCCAGCAGCTTAGTGACAGGCGCCTACGAGCAGTACTTC. Translation: CASSLVTGAYEQYF.

The chain joins TRBV28 to TRBJ2-7; D is perhaps TRBD1 (6 bases). The CDR3 consists of 16 residues. V lost 2 bases and J 0 bases, leaving 14 bases between the germline ends. Per germline, CDR1 MDHEN and CDR2 SYDVKM. The CDR3 DNA reads as TGTGCCAGCAGTTTACCCAGGACAGTGGCCTCCTACGAGCAGTACTTC. This gives the protein CASSLPRTVASYEQYF. Drawing the rest from reference TRBV28 and TRBJ2-7, the complete variable domain is DVKVTQSSRYLVKRTGEKVFLECVQDMDHENMFWYRQDPGLGLRLIYFSYDVKMKEKGDIPEGYSVSREKKERFSLILESASTNQTSMYLCASSLPRTVASYEQYFGPGTRLTVT.

V and J are TRBV7-6 and TRBJ2-1, with 10 bases that match TRBD2. V gave up 1 base and J gave up 8 bases; unmatched junction bases: 11. The V gene's germline CDR1 is SGHVS and CDR2 FNYEAQ. The CDR3 has 17 amino acids. CDR3: CASSLVTSGRAPDEQFF. The CDR3 DNA reads as TGTGCCAGCAGCTTAGTGACGAGCGGGAGGGCCCCCGATGAGCAGTTCTTC.

This chain connects TRBV2 to TRBJ2-7; 13 bases fit TRBD2. The length of the CDR3 is 17 residues. Germline V lookup: CDR1 SNHLY, CDR2 FYNNEI. V trimming: 4 bases; J trimming: 3 bases; junction bases outside the gene matches: 9. The CDR3 protein is CASSGVGTSGKNYEQYF. The CDR3 DNA follows: TGTGCCAGCAGTGGGGTCGGGACTAGCGGGAAGAACTACGAGCAGTACTTC. Full variable domain (rest looked up from reference TRBV2 and TRBJ2-7): EPEVTQTPSHQVTQMGQEVILRCVPISNHLYFYWYRQILGQKVEFLVSFYNNEISEKSEIFDDQFSVERPDGSNFTLKIRSTKLEDSAMYFCASSGVGTSGKNYEQYFGPGTRLTVT.

V is TRBV7-2 and J is TRBJ1-5, with no clear D. Germline V gives CDR1 SGHTA, CDR2 FQGNSA. Trimming took off 5 bases at V and 2 bases at J, with 13 bases between the two ends. CDR3 length equals 15 residues. The CDR3 sequence: CASSPEVYGNQPQHF. CDR3 coding DNA: TGTGCCAGCAGCCCCGAGGTTTATGGCAATCAGCCCCAGCATTTT.

The V and J genes are TRBV19 and TRBJ2-5; 9 bases agree with TRBD1. The germline gives CDR1 LNHDA, CDR2 SQIVND (reference sequence). V was pared by 5 bases and J by 5 bases, with 6 bases of the junction left unmatched. CDR3 length equals 14 residues. CDR3 sequence (DNA): TGTGCCAGTAGTCTGGACAGGGGCAGGGAGACCCAGTACTTC. This encodes CASSLDRGRETQYF.

This clone came up a few times. The chain has TRBV10-3 and TRBJ1-1, with TRBD1 as a possible D gene (5 bases). Germline assignment: CDR1 ENHRY and CDR2 SYGVKD. The CDR3 covers 13 residues. The V end was cut by 3 bases, the J end by 4 bases, with 9 bases between. CDR3 region: CAISDGGGTEAFF. CDR3 bases: TGTGCCATCAGTGATGGGGGAGGCACTGAAGCTTTCTTT.

The rearrangement joins TRBV28 to TRBJ1-4; D possibly corresponds to TRBD1 (6 bases). V was cut by 1 base and J by 0 bases, with 9 bases left in between. The CDR3 spans 16 residues. Germline V gives CDR1 MDHEN, CDR2 SYDVKM. CDR3 protein: CASSLFGQTTNEKLFF. The CDR3, as DNA: TGTGCCAGCAGTTTATTCGGACAGACAACTAATGAAAAACTGTTTTTT.

This clone was observed many times. V usage is TRBV28 and J usage is TRBJ2-7; 7 nucleotides match TRBD1. The V segment lost 6 bases and the J segment 5 bases; nucleotides outside the gene matches: 7. CDR3 length: 13 amino acids. The V gene's germline CDR1 is MDHEN and CDR2 SYDVKM. CDR3 in DNA: TGTGCCAGCAGGCTACAGGGGATCAACGAGCAGTACTTC. It is translated as CASRLQGINEQYF.

The rearrangement links TRBV27 to TRBJ1-3; 9 nucleotides agree with TRBD1. V lost 5 bases to trimming and J lost 4 bases; unmatched junction nucleotides: 21. Germline V CDR1 and CDR2: MNHEY, SMNVEV (reference sequence). The CDR3 consists of 20 residues. The CDR3: CASSPYKSRDRVLGGNTIYF. The CDR3 DNA reads TGTGCCAGCAGTCCCTACAAATCCCGGGACAGGGTGCTCGGAGGAAACACCATATATTTT.

The rearrangement links TRBV6-1 to TRBJ2-1; the match to TRBD1 covers 11 bases. The V gene end was trimmed by 0 bases and the J gene end by 8 bases; junction bases not matched to a gene: 9. Germline V gives CDR1 MNHNS, CDR2 SASEGT. The CDR3 is made up of 17 amino acids. CDR3 nucleotide sequence: TGTGCCAGCAGTGAAGCGCTAGGGGACAGGGGGATTGATGAGCAGTTCTTC. Its protein product is CASSEALGDRGIDEQFF.

About this clone itself: The CDR3 does not end in the conserved phenylalanine or tryptophan, so this is likely a read error. This rearrangement joins TRBV27 to TRBJ1-2; D is undetermined. V was shortened by 6 bases and J by 8 bases, with 16 bases between the two germline ends. This CDR3 contains 13 residues. Germline lookup yields CDR1 MNHEY and CDR2 SMNVEV (reference sequence). The CDR3 protein is CASRSATPRGYTL. For the CDR3, the DNA is TGTGCCAGCAGGTCGGCAACACCGCGGGGCTACACCCTC.